These T cell receptor beta chains were read from a single sample in a study of T cell responses to AZD1222 COVID-19 vaccine. Profiled with immunoSEQ multiplex PCR; TCRdb holds only in-frame clones, not every one. The sample lists roughly 150,000 clones, 85% to 90% occurring once. The material was peripheral blood, obtained on day 0 of AZD1222 vaccination. The receptors derive from an adult in good health. CDR3s include the opening cysteine and the closing phenylalanine or tryptophan. A D gene is named only where the DNA matches it firmly. A row's size may be missing; if present it is once, few, many or a size class.

clone size	D gene	V gene	J gene	CDR3 DNA	CDR3 protein
few	-	TRBV7-8	TRBJ1-5	TGTGCCAGCAGCTTAACGGGGATTGGGAATCAGCCCCAGCATTTT	CASSLTGIGNQPQHF
-	-	TRBV6-5	TRBJ2-5	TGTGCCAGCAGGGGGACCCAAGAGACCCAGTACTTC	CASRGTQETQYF
-	-	TRBV9	TRBJ1-1	TGTGCCAGCAGACGTGGGGGTGGAGGGGATTCCGAAGCTTTCTTT	CASRRGGGGDSEAFF
-	-	TRBV6-4	TRBJ2-6	TGTGCCAGCAGTGTTGTGGGTAGCTCTGGGGCCAACGTCCTGACTTTC	CASSVVGSSGANVLTF
-	TRBD1	TRBV28	TRBJ1-2	TGTGCCAGCAGGGGACAGCTTCCCACTCACTATGGCTACACCTTC	CASRGQLPTHYGYTF
-	-	TRBV3-1/TRBV3-2	TRBJ1-2	TGTGCCAGCAGCCCATTTGGACAGATCCTTCGCTATGGCTACACCTTC	CASSPFGQILRYGYTF
few	-	TRBV19	TRBJ1-5	TGTGCCAGTACCTCCCCAGAAGGATCCTATAGCAATCAGCCCCAGCATTTT	CASTSPEGSYSNQPQHF
-	TRBD1	TRBV16	TRBJ1-1	TGTGCCAGCAGCCAATTCAAGGTTGGGACAGGTTTCGCTTTCTTT	CASSQFKVGTGFAFF
-	-	TRBV12-5	TRBJ1-3	TGTGCTAGTGGTATCCTCTCTGGAAACACCATATATTTT	CASGILSGNTIYF
-	-	TRBV7-2	TRBJ2-1	TGTGCCAGCAGCCGTGGGGGGCCCTCCTACAATGAGCAGTTCTTC	CASSRGGPSYNEQFF
-	TRBD2	TRBV30	TRBJ2-5	TGTGCCTGGAGCGTTGGGGTTAGCGGGGGAGGGACCCAGTACTTC	CAWSVGVSGGGTQYF
-	-	TRBV12-2	TRBJ1-6	TGTGCAAGTCGCCCCTGGGAGAACGGGGGATATTCACCCCTCCACTTT	CASRPWENGGYSPLHF
-	-	TRBV10-1	TRBJ2-1	TGCGCCAGCACCGAGAGCCCCGGGGCGTTAATCAATGAGCAGTTCTTC	CASTESPGALINEQFF
-	-	TRBV6-2/TRBV6-3	TRBJ2-2	TGTGCCAGCAGCCTCACCGGGGAGCTGTTTTTT	CASSLTGELFF
-	-	TRBV11-2	TRBJ2-5	TGTGCCAGCAGCTTAGAGGTGGCCTCACAGACCCAGTACTTC	CASSLEVASQTQYF
-	-	TRBV18	TRBJ1-1	TGTGCCAGCTCACCTCAAAAGTTAAACACTGAAGCTTTCTTT	CASSPQKLNTEAFF
-	-	TRBV2	TRBJ2-4	TGTGCCAGCAATTTTGAGGTGGCCAAAAACATTCAGTACTTC	CASNFEVAKNIQYF
-	TRBD2	TRBV5-1	TRBJ2-2	TGCGCCAGCAGCAACGACAAGTCGGGACTAGCTGCCGGGGAGCTGTTTTTT	CASSNDKSGLAAGELFF
-	TRBD1	TRBV4-2	TRBJ1-2	TGTGCCAGCAGCCACACCGGGACAGGACTTAACTATGGCTACACCTTC	CASSHTGTGLNYGYTF
-	TRBD1	TRBV7-6	TRBJ1-3	TGTGCCAGCAGCTACAGGGGAATGTCTGGAAACACCATATATTTT	CASSYRGMSGNTIYF
-	-	TRBV9	TRBJ2-3	TGTGCCAGCAGCGCTTGGGGGGGCGGATCTACGCAGTATTTT	CASSAWGGGSTQYF
-	TRBD1	TRBV27	TRBJ1-5	TGTGCCAGCAGTTTCCACGTCCCGGGACAGGGAGGGTGGGGTCAGCCCCAGCATTTT	CASSFHVPGQGGWGQPQHF
once	-	TRBV6-1	TRBJ1-6	TGTGCCAGCAGTGGATTGGGCCCCGGCTCGGGCTCACCCCTCCACTTT	CASSGLGPGSGSPLHF
-	TRBD1	TRBV6-5	TRBJ2-3	TGTGCCAGCAGTTCCCAACAGGGGGATACGCAGTATTTT	CASSSQQGDTQYF
once	-	TRBV6-2/TRBV6-3	TRBJ2-7	TGTGCCAGCAGTTCACCCACTCCCCGGGATTCCTACGAGCAGTACTTC	CASSSPTPRDSYEQYF
-	-	TRBV6-2/TRBV6-3	TRBJ1-2	TGTGCCAGCAGTTTCTCCTCCGGATGGGCCGCAGGCTTTAACTATGGCTACACCTTC	CASSFSSGWAAGFNYGYTF